This note documents a single T cell receptor beta chain sequence. Its antigen remains unidentified. CDR3 length: 13 residues. The ends were cut back, 4 bases at V and 2 bases at J, with 8 bases in the middle. CDR1 is SGHRS, CDR2 YFSETQ, per germline. Deep-level settings were used for running the assay. Some clones are missing from TCRdb's copy, which holds only in-frame ones; the method was immunoSEQ multiplex PCR. The sample comprises about 2.4 million clones, over 85% of which are singletons, and 0.11% to 0.15% rests with the top ten. This record belongs to a study of shared clonotypes between healthy human individuals. The study, taken as a whole, reports: Shared clonotypes: 4.5% to 5% naive CD4, under 4% naive CD8, 2% to 2.5% memory CD4, under 0.5% memory CD8.

The sequence came from a man between 18 and 29 years old in good health. This sequence joins TRBV5-1 and TRBJ2-3; possibly TRBD2 for D (5 bases). The sequencing input was naive CD4+ T cells sorted from blood. The subset is: CD45RA+ positively selected. In DNA, the CDR3 is TGCGCCAGCAGCATGGACTTCACAGATACGCAGTATTTT. This sequence encodes CASSMDFTDTQYF.